A single sample is the source of the 25 T cell receptor beta chains below, sequenced in a study of blood T cell repertoires in COVID-19. Some clones are missing from TCRdb's copy, which holds only in-frame ones; the method was immunoSEQ multiplex PCR. The sample has hundreds of thousands of clones, nearly 90% seen once. Sequences were obtained from PBMCs or T cells enriched from blood (not recorded which). The receptors come from a woman aged 18-30 years with acute COVID-19.

The chain combines TRBV4-2 with TRBJ1-6; no firm D call. Germline V lookup: CDR1 LGHNA, CDR2 YNFKEQ. The V end lost 1 base, the J end lost 5 bases, and 12 bases lay between the germline ends. This CDR3 contains 16 residues. CDR3 amino acids: CASSQAWRKDNSPLHF. The DNA of the CDR3 is TGTGCCAGCAGCCAAGCGTGGCGGAAGGATAATTCACCCCTCCACTTT.

V is TRBV24-1 and J is TRBJ1-2; no clear D gene. The CDR3 runs to 13 residues. Germline CDR1 is KGHDR and CDR2 is SFDVKD. V was clipped by 1 base and J by 2 bases, with 4 bases between them. The CDR3 region is CATSDLQNYGYTF. As DNA, the CDR3 is TGTGCCACCAGTGATTTACAGAACTATGGCTACACCTTC.

The chain is built from TRBV5-4 and TRBJ1-1, with a tentative D call TRBD1 (6 bases). The germline gives CDR1 SGHNT, CDR2 YYREEE (reference sequence). The CDR3 extends over 16 amino acids. Trimming cost V 4 bases and J 2 bases, with 18 bases left between them. In DNA, the CDR3 is TGTGCCAGCAGCCCCTGGGACCGGACAGCAAACACTGAAGCTTTCTTT. It specifies CASSPWDRTANTEAFF.

The chain carries TRBV3-1 (or the pseudogene TRBV3-2) and TRBJ2-1; perhaps TRBD2 as D (6 bases). V lost 3 bases, J lost 2 bases, and 11 bases lay in between. Germline-derived CDR1 and CDR2 are LGHDT and YNNKEL (reference sequence). CDR3 length equals 15 residues. The CDR3: CASSHGSITYNEQFF. As DNA, the CDR3 is TGTGCCAGCAGCCACGGGAGCATAACCTACAATGAGCAGTTCTTC.

V is TRBV27 and J is TRBJ2-7, with a tentative D call TRBD2 (7 bases). V was clipped by 6 bases and J by 4 bases, with 16 bases between them. CDR1 and CDR2 (germline): MNHEY, SMNVEV (reference sequence). The CDR3 totals 14 residues. CDR3 in amino acids: CASSHPGGAYEQYF. The CDR3 DNA reads as TGTGCCAGCAGCCACCCTGGGGGGGCTTACGAGCAGTACTTC.

The chain recombines TRBV28 with TRBJ1-5; 9 bases align to TRBD1. The trim removed 6 bases at V and 6 bases at J, leaving 12 bases unmatched. The CDR3 is made up of 16 amino acids. Germline V gene lookup returns CDR1 MDHEN and CDR2 SYDVKM. The CDR3, as DNA: TGTGCCAGCAGCCTACCGAACAGGGGGCTGGGTCAGCCCCAGCATTTT. Amino acid sequence: CASSLPNRGLGQPQHF.

V gene TRBV7-2 combines with J gene TRBJ2-1; D may be TRBD2 (6 bases). V lost 6 bases and J 7 bases, leaving 16 bases between the germline ends. Germline V lookup: CDR1 SGHTA, CDR2 FQGNSA. The CDR3 length is 14 residues. DNA for the CDR3: TGTGCCAGCAGTCGCGGAGGGCCAGTGAATGAGCAGTTCTTC. This encodes CASSRGGPVNEQFF.

This chain joins TRBV27 and TRBJ2-7; D unclear. Germline CDR1 reads MNHEY; CDR2 reads SMNVEV (reference sequence). This CDR3 has 12 residues. Trimming shortened V by 3 bases and J by 3 bases, and 6 bases separated the two germline ends. The CDR3 coding sequence is TGTGCCAGCAGTTTTACGGGCTACGAGCAGTACTTC. The encoded protein is CASSFTGYEQYF.

The rearrangement links TRBV15 to TRBJ2-3; 8 bases line up with TRBD2. This CDR3 has 16 amino acids. V trimming: 3 bases; J trimming: 1 base; junction bases outside the gene matches: 6. Germline CDR1 reads LNHNV; CDR2 reads YYDKDF (reference sequence). CDR3 amino acids: CATSRAREGGTDTQYF. The CDR3 nucleotides are TGTGCCACCAGCAGGGCCCGGGAGGGGGGCACAGATACGCAGTATTTT. Full variable domain (outside the CDR3, taken from reference TRBV15 and TRBJ2-3): DAMVIQNPRYQVTQFGKPVTLSCSQTLNHNVMYWYQQKSSQAPKLLFHYYDKDFNNEADTPDNFQSRRPNTSFCFLDIRSPGLGDTAMYLCATSRAREGGTDTQYFGPGTRLTVL.

The V and J genes are TRBV7-2 and TRBJ1-2; TRBD1 aligns across 7 bases. CDR1 is SGHTA, CDR2 FQGNSA, per germline. The CDR3 sequence is 15 residues long. Trimming removed 1 base from V and 4 bases from J; junction bases left unmatched: 6. This CDR3 reads CASSLEGQRLYGYTF. CDR3 sequence (DNA): TGTGCCAGCAGCTTAGAGGGACAGCGCCTCTATGGCTACACCTTC.

J is TRBJ1-1 and V is TRBV28; no clear D. Germline assignment: CDR1 MDHEN and CDR2 SYDVKM. Trimming removed 4 bases from V and 2 bases from J, with 8 bases in between. The CDR3 is 13 residues long. The CDR3 coding sequence is TGTGCCAGCAGTTCACCGGGAAACACTGAAGCTTTCTTT. Its protein is CASSSPGNTEAFF.

The V and J genes are TRBV28 and TRBJ2-5, with 7 nucleotides matching TRBD2. This CDR3 contains 15 residues. Germline V lookup: CDR1 MDHEN, CDR2 SYDVKM. V was pared by 4 bases and J by 1 base, with 6 bases of the junction left unmatched. The CDR3 is CASSSPSGTQETQYF. In nucleotides, the CDR3 is TGTGCCAGCAGTTCACCTAGCGGAACCCAAGAGACCCAGTACTTC.

V and J are TRBV5-1 and TRBJ2-7; D remains ambiguous. V lost 1 base and J lost 13, with 15 bases in between. The CDR3 covers 12 residues. CDR1 and CDR2 from the germline V gene are SGHRS and YFSETQ. CDR3 sequence: CASSLIPGSPYF. The CDR3 DNA reads TGCGCCAGCAGCTTGATTCCTGGCAGTCCCTACTTC.

The chain carries TRBV28 and TRBJ1-5; 7 bases agree with TRBD1. V shed 4 bases, J shed 4 bases, and the junction held 7 bases outside the gene matches. This CDR3 comprises 15 residues. Germline values: CDR1 MDHEN, CDR2 SYDVKM. CDR3 region: CASSSIQGTNQPQHF. Here the CDR3 DNA reads TGTGCCAGCAGTTCAATACAGGGGACTAATCAGCCCCAGCATTTT. Full variable domain (missing parts from reference TRBV28 and TRBJ1-5): DVKVTQSSRYLVKRTGEKVFLECVQDMDHENMFWYRQDPGLGLRLIYFSYDVKMKEKGDIPEGYSVSREKKERFSLILESASTNQTSMYLCASSSIQGTNQPQHFGDGTRLSIL.

The chain has TRBV7-9 and TRBJ2-2; tentatively, D is TRBD2 (5 bases). V was shortened by 3 bases and J by 0 bases, with 5 bases between the two germline ends. The length of the CDR3 is 14 residues. Germline V gene sequence: CDR1 SEHNR, CDR2 FQNEAQ (reference sequence). This chain's CDR3 is CASSLGANTGELFF. CDR3 DNA sequence: TGTGCCAGCAGCTTGGGAGCGAACACCGGGGAGCTGTTTTTT.

This clone turned up a few times. CDR3 sequence reads: CASGKETSYEQYF. CDR3 DNA: TGTGCCAGTGGCAAAGAAACCTCCTACGAGCAGTACTTC. The chain is built from TRBV19 and TRBJ2-7; D is ambiguous. Between the trimmed V and J ends, which lost 8 bases and 0 bases, there was a span of 11 bases. CDR3 length: 13 residues. Per germline, CDR1 LNHDA and CDR2 SQIVND (reference sequence).

The rearrangement joins TRBV18 to TRBJ2-7, with 8 positions matching TRBD2. V was clipped by 2 bases and J by 5 bases; unmatched bases: 8. Germline CDR1 KGHSH, CDR2 LQKENI. The CDR3 length is 15 residues. The CDR3 coding sequence is TGTGCCAGCTCACCAGTCGGGGAAGCGGGGGACGAGCAGTACTTC. Encoded protein: CASSPVGEAGDEQYF.

V is TRBV21-1 and J is TRBJ1-1. TRBV21-1 is noted as a pseudogene. The CDR3 runs 14 residues. The CDR3 DNA sequence: TGTGCCAGCAGCAAAGCCCCCGGGGTGAGGGAAGCTTTCTTT. It specifies CASSKAPGVREAFF.

This clone was found once. The genes are TRBV2 and TRBJ2-7; D not certain. The germline V and J ends were trimmed by 6 bases and 2 bases, with 14 bases remaining between them. Germline V gives CDR1 SNHLY, CDR2 FYNNEI. This CDR3 comprises 14 residues. CDR3 loop: CASRKVGRTYEQYF. In DNA, the CDR3 is TGTGCCAGCAGAAAGGTGGGCAGGACCTACGAGCAGTACTTC.

The rearrangement links TRBV11-2 to TRBJ2-3, with 8 positions matching TRBD2. The CDR3 contains 16 residues. The germline CDR1 and CDR2 sequences are SGHAT and FQNNGV. V lost 0 bases, J lost 5 bases, and 7 bases stayed unmatched. The CDR3 DNA sequence: TGTGCCAGCAGCTTAGATGAGCGGGAGATCTTAGATACGCAGTATTTT. It specifies CASSLDEREILDTQYF.

The chain combines TRBV7-9 with TRBJ1-3, with 7 positions matching TRBD1. Looked up from germline, CDR1 is SEHNR and CDR2 is FQNEAQ (reference sequence). The CDR3 covers 17 residues. Trimming at V came to 3 bases and at J to 0 bases, leaving 8 bases not matched to a gene. CDR3 loop: CASSLTGSLLSGNTIYF. Written as DNA, the CDR3 is TGTGCCAGCAGCTTGACAGGGTCCCTACTCTCTGGAAACACCATATATTTT.

The V gene is TRBV27, the J gene TRBJ1-1, with D perhaps matching TRBD1 (6 bases). The germline V gene has CDR1 MNHEY and CDR2 SMNVEV (reference sequence). The CDR3 is made up of 17 amino acids. V lost 0 bases, J lost 1 base, and 15 bases lay in between. The CDR3 loop is CASSLSWGGQKNTEAFF. CDR3 DNA sequence: TGTGCCAGCAGTTTATCGTGGGGGGGGCAGAAGAACACTGAAGCTTTCTTT.

CDR3 residues: CSAAAEELFF. CDR3 bases: TGCAGTGCAGCTGCCGAGGAGCTGTTTTTT. The chain combines TRBV20-1 with TRBJ2-2; D is ambiguous. The germline V gene encodes CDR1 DFQATT and CDR2 SNEGSKA (reference sequence). The V and J ends lost 6 bases and 10 bases respectively, with 9 bases between them. There are 10 residues in the CDR3.

This chain joins TRBV7-8 and TRBJ1-2; 7 nucleotides agree with TRBD1. J was trimmed by 3 bases and V by 4 bases; bases with no gene match: 11. This CDR3 contains 16 residues. CDR1 is SGHVS, CDR2 FQNEAQ, per germline. CDR3: CASSSRGGQTYYGYTF. For the CDR3, the DNA is TGTGCCAGCAGCTCAAGAGGGGGCCAGACATACTATGGCTACACCTTC.

This clone showed up just once. The chain employs TRBV5-4 and TRBJ2-6; unclear D gene. This CDR3 is built from 14 residues. Germline lookup yields CDR1 SGHNT and CDR2 YYREEE (reference sequence). Trimming took off 7 bases at V and 0 bases at J, with 8 bases between the two ends. The DNA for the CDR3 is TGTGCCAGCTACACAGTCTCTGGGGCCAACGTCCTGACTTTC. Translating it yields CASYTVSGANVLTF.